These T cell receptor beta chains were read from a single sample in a study of T cell responses to AZD1222 COVID-19 vaccine. Generated by immunoSEQ multiplex PCR, the TCRdb table keeps only in-frame clones and is missing some. The sample has 90,000 to 120,000 clones, approximately 89% seen once; the top ten hold around a sixth. The source was peripheral blood, collected on day 0 of AZD1222 vaccination. The receptors were gathered from an adult in good health. CDR3s include the opening cysteine and the closing phenylalanine or tryptophan. The D gene is left open where the match is weak. Expanded clones are given a class, and other clones once, few, many or no size at all.

j_call	d_call	clone_size	v_call	cdr3_nt	cdr3_aa
TRBJ2-2	.	once	TRBV11-3	TGTGCCAGCAGCTTAATGGGGGAAACCACCGGGGAGCTGTTTTTT	CASSLMGETTGELFF
TRBJ1-1	.	.	TRBV2	TGTGCCAGCAGAGGCGACAGCATAAACACTGAAGCTTTCTTT	CASRGDSINTEAFF
TRBJ2-5	.	.	TRBV6-5	TGTGCCAGCAGCGACGGACTCGGGGTCGGCGAGACCCAGTACTTC	CASSDGLGVGETQYF
TRBJ2-2	TRBD1	.	TRBV4-1	TGCGCCAGCAGCCAAGGATCCCCGGGACAGGTTAACACCGGGGAGCTGTTTTTT	CASSQGSPGQVNTGELFF
TRBJ1-1	.	.	TRBV30	TGTGCCTGGAGTGGTGCGGGCGCTGAAGCTTTCTTT	CAWSGAGAEAFF
TRBJ1-1	.	.	TRBV27	TGTGCCAGCAGTTCTTCAGGGTTCACTGAAGCTTTCTTT	CASSSSGFTEAFF
TRBJ2-3	.	.	TRBV10-3	TGTGCCATCAGATCCCCGTTCGAAACAGATACGCAGTATTTT	CAIRSPFETDTQYF
TRBJ1-1	.	.	TRBV12-3/TRBV12-4	TGTGCCAGCATAGACATGAACACTGAAGCTTTCTTT	CASIDMNTEAFF
TRBJ2-7	.	.	TRBV5-1	TGCGCCAGCCGAAGGGGGGTAGGTCCGACCGAGCAGTACTTC	CASRRGVGPTEQYF
TRBJ2-5	TRBD1	.	TRBV2	TGTGCCAGCAACTTAATGGGACAGGGGGTAGAGACCCAGTACTTC	CASNLMGQGVETQYF
TRBJ1-5	TRBD1	.	TRBV19	TGTGCCAGTAGCCCCCTCGGGACAGGGGGCGATCAGCCCCAGCATTTT	CASSPLGTGGDQPQHF
TRBJ1-2	.	.	TRBV2	TGTGCCAGCAGTCGGCAGGGGAAAAGTGGCTACACCTTC	CASSRQGKSGYTF
TRBJ2-7	.	.	TRBV10-1	TGCGCCAGCAGTGATTCTCAGGATAGTGTCTACGAGCAGTACTTC	CASSDSQDSVYEQYF
TRBJ1-3	.	.	TRBV5-1	TGCGCCAGCAGCTTGGAAGCGGCGGGAGGGAACTCTGGAAACACCATATATTTT	CASSLEAAGGNSGNTIYF
TRBJ1-4	.	.	TRBV6-5	TGTGCCAGCACCAAAAGGGGGGCGGATGAAAAACTGTTTTTT	CASTKRGADEKLFF
TRBJ2-3	.	.	TRBV10-3	TGTGCCATCAGTGACAGGGAAAAGGATAAAGATACGCAGTATTTT	CAISDREKDKDTQYF
TRBJ2-4	TRBD2	.	TRBV6-1	TGTGCCAGCAGTGAAGTTGGCGGGGGGGCGTCCAAAAACATTCAGTACTTC	CASSEVGGGASKNIQYF
TRBJ2-7	TRBD1	.	TRBV5-1	TGCGCCAGCAGCTTACGACAGGGGGGGACCTACGAGCAGTACTTC	CASSLRQGGTYEQYF
TRBJ2-5	.	.	TRBV9	TGTGCCAGCAGCGTAGCAGGGCTAGCCAGCGAGACCCAGTACTTC	CASSVAGLASETQYF
TRBJ2-5	.	.	TRBV30	TGTGCCTGGAATATCGGGGGAGGAGAGACCCAGTACTTC	CAWNIGGGETQYF
TRBJ2-4	TRBD1	.	TRBV2	TGTGCCAGCAGTGAGGGGACAGAAAACATTCAGTACTTC	CASSEGTENIQYF
TRBJ2-3	TRBD2	.	TRBV3-1/TRBV3-2	TGTGCCAGCAGCCACCCTGGACAGTGGACGGGAGGGACGCAGTATTTT	CASSHPGQWTGGTQYF
TRBJ1-2	.	.	TRBV9	TGTGCCAGCAGCGTACTGGACGGCGACAGGATTAAGGGCTACACCTTC	CASSVLDGDRIKGYTF
TRBJ2-5	.	.	TRBV11-2	TGTGCCAGCAGCTTGGGGGGCTCCGCCCAAGAGACCCAGTACTTC	CASSLGGSAQETQYF
TRBJ1-1	.	.	TRBV7-9	TGTGCCAGCAGCGGGAGGTACACTGAAGCTTTCTTT	CASSGRYTEAFF
TRBJ1-4	.	.	TRBV18	TGTGCCAGCTCACCCGTCAGGGCAACTAATGAAAAACTGTTTTTT	CASSPVRATNEKLFF
TRBJ1-2	.	.	TRBV19	TGTGCCAGTAGTACCGGCTGGCTGGGATACTATGGCTACACCTTC	CASSTGWLGYYGYTF
TRBJ2-7	.	once	TRBV9	TGTGCCAGCAGCGGGGACTTCTACGAGCAGTACTTC	CASSGDFYEQYF
TRBJ2-1	TRBD1	.	TRBV9	TGTGCCAGCAGCGCCCGACAGGGGCAACACAATGAGCAGTTCTTC	CASSARQGQHNEQFF
TRBJ2-3	TRBD2	once	TRBV27	TGTGCCAGCAGTTCAACTAGCGACACAGATACGCAGTATTTT	CASSSTSDTDTQYF
TRBJ1-2	TRBD1	.	TRBV11-2	TGTGCCAGCAGCTTCCTCCCGGGACAGGGGAACTATGGCTACACCTTC	CASSFLPGQGNYGYTF
TRBJ2-5	TRBD1	.	TRBV6-5	TGTGCCAGCAGCGTTACAGGGGGCTTAGAGACCCAGTACTTC	CASSVTGGLETQYF
TRBJ2-5	.	.	TRBV10-3	TGTGCTCCTTTAAAGGGACGGCGGATTTGGGAGACCCAGTACTTC	CAPLKGRRIWETQYF
TRBJ1-5	.	.	TRBV4-1	TGCGCCAGCAGCCAAGAGTCCGGGGGCGGTGGAAATCAGCCCCAGCATTTT	CASSQESGGGGNQPQHF
TRBJ2-3	.	.	TRBV5-1	TGCGCCAGCAGCTCCACGACTAGTGGGGTCACAGATACGCAGTATTTT	CASSSTTSGVTDTQYF